These 10 T cell receptor beta chains originate from one sample sequenced in a study of blood T cell repertoires in COVID-19 (dated by TCRdb to the early 2020s). Libraries were made using the immunoSEQ multiplex PCR assay. TCRdb took this table from immuneACCESS and kept in-frame rearrangements with V and J called. Such tables lack part of the clones; where checked against another copy, unresolved V genes explain under half of the gap, and the rest is unexplained. This sample is represented by about 240,000 clones; approximately 85% of them were singletons. The leading ten clones occupy about 4.5% of the sample. The sequenced sample consisted of peripheral blood. The origin of the receptors is a woman in her seventies with acute or convalescent COVID-19.

In this sample, this clone turned up once. This chain joins TRBV5-1 and TRBJ1-3; tentatively, D is TRBD1 (5 bases). V lost 4 bases and J lost 1, with 12 bases in between. The germline gives CDR1 SGHRS, CDR2 YFSETQ. The CDR3 extends over 15 amino acids. CDR3 in DNA: TGCGCCAGCAGCCCCCAGACAGTATCTGGAAACACCATATATTTT. Protein product: CASSPQTVSGNTIYF.

The V call is TRBV18, the J call TRBJ1-5; the match to TRBD1 covers 8 bases. The CDR3 totals 17 residues. Trimming at V came to 4 bases and at J to 2 bases, leaving 10 bases not matched to a gene. Germline V gene sequence: CDR1 KGHSH, CDR2 LQKENI. In DNA form, the CDR3 reads TGTGCCAGCTCACAGGGCAGGGGGCTGGAGGGCAATCAGCCCCAGCATTTT. Translated: CASSQGRGLEGNQPQHF.

The chain couples TRBV30 to TRBJ1-3; D not certain. This CDR3 has 13 residues. V was cut by 0 bases and J by 3 bases, with 6 bases left in between. Germline CDR1 is GTSNPN and CDR2 is SVGIG (reference sequence). The CDR3 reads CAWSVLSGNTIYF. The CDR3 DNA reads as TGTGCCTGGAGTGTATTGAGTGGAAACACCATATATTTT.

This rearrangement joins TRBV6-5 to TRBJ2-1; 9 bases are a match to TRBD2. The CDR3 is 15 amino acids. Germline trimming cut 4 bases from V and 0 bases from J; bases unmatched to any gene: 1. CDR1 is MNHEY, CDR2 SVGAGI, per germline. The CDR3 reads CASSFSGSSYNEQFF. CDR3 DNA sequence: TGTGCCAGCAGTTTTAGCGGGAGCTCCTACAATGAGCAGTTCTTC.

The chain employs TRBV7-8 and TRBJ2-4; no clear D. Trimming stripped 5 bases from V and 6 bases from J, with 14 bases between. This CDR3 has 14 amino acids. CDR1 is SGHVS and CDR2 is FQNEAQ in the germline V gene. The CDR3 loop reads CASSPGTLLNIQYF. The DNA of the CDR3 is TGTGCCAGCAGCCCAGGAACCTTACTAAACATTCAGTACTTC.

The J gene is TRBJ2-5, the V gene TRBV9; the match to TRBD2 covers 7 bases. Germline values: CDR1 SGDLS, CDR2 YYNGEE. The trim removed 3 bases at V and 2 bases at J, leaving 13 bases unmatched. The CDR3 length is 17 residues. The CDR3 region has the DNA TGTGCCAGCAGCGCCCCCTCGGGGGGTGTGAGACAAGAGACCCAGTACTTC. Translated: CASSAPSGGVRQETQYF.

The chain is built from TRBV18 and TRBJ1-1; 7 bases agree with TRBD1. CDR1 and CDR2 (germline): KGHSH, LQKENI. V lost 3 bases and J lost 1; bases outside the gene matches: 5. The CDR3 spans 15 residues. The CDR3 spells CASSPSQGRNTEAFF. Here the CDR3 DNA reads TGTGCCAGCTCACCGTCACAGGGGAGGAACACTGAAGCTTTCTTT.

V and J are TRBV19 and TRBJ2-7; 9 bases are shared with TRBD1. The germline V gene has CDR1 LNHDA and CDR2 SQIVND (reference sequence). Unmatched junction bases numbered 7, after V lost 6 bases and J lost 1 base. The CDR3 totals 15 residues. CDR3 protein: CASRSGTGNSYEQYF. DNA of the CDR3: TGTGCCAGTAGGTCCGGGACAGGGAATTCCTACGAGCAGTACTTC.

On this clone itself: A junction boundary mismatches the germline segment, possibly from a read error. The rearrangement links TRBV2 to TRBJ2-5, with a weak D call TRBD1 (5 bases). The CDR3 spans 15 residues. Per the germline V gene, CDR1 is SNHLY and CDR2 is FYNNEI. Here the CDR3 reads CAGSEAWGREETQYF. The CDR3 DNA sequence: TGTGCCGGCAGTGAGGCATGGGGCAGGGAAGAGACCCAGTACTTC.

The chain uses TRBV7-2 and TRBJ1-2, with TRBD1 matching over 7 bases. Germline V gene lookup returns CDR1 SGHTA and CDR2 FQGNSA. Trimming removed 4 bases from V and 2 bases from J; junction bases left unmatched: 7. The CDR3 runs 15 residues. The CDR3 sequence: CASSWETGRNYGYTF. The CDR3 nucleotides are TGTGCCAGCAGCTGGGAGACAGGGCGAAACTATGGCTACACCTTC.